One sample yielded the 6 T cell receptor beta chains listed below, sequenced in a study of shared clonotypes between healthy human individuals. Sequenced by immunoSEQ multiplex PCR; TCRdb stores in-frame clones only, minus some. The sample records some 1.5 million clones, roughly 96% being singletons. Sequenced sample: naive CD4+ T cells sorted from blood. Subset noted: CD45RA+ positively selected. Every receptor here comes from a man aged 30 to 45 in good health.

The chain uses TRBV10-2 and TRBJ1-2; D may be TRBD1 (5 bases). CDR1 is WSHSY, CDR2 SAAADI, per germline. The CDR3 runs to 13 residues. Trimming took 6 bases from V and 10 from J, leaving 18 bases between them. This CDR3 reads CASSKGGVTAYTF. The DNA for the CDR3 is TGCGCCAGCAGCAAGGGAGGGGTTACAGCCTACACCTTC.

For the CDR3, the DNA is TGTGCCAGCTCAGCCACGGACAGGAGCTCCTACAATGAGCAGTTCTTC. Encoded protein: CASSATDRSSYNEQFF. V is TRBV18 and J is TRBJ2-1; TRBD1 matches at 7 bases. Losses at the gene ends were 5 bases for V and 0 bases for J; bases not matched to a gene: 7. CDR1 is KGHSH, CDR2 LQKENI, per germline. The CDR3 is 16 residues long.

The chain is built from TRBV29-1 and TRBJ1-5; unclear D gene. V was cut by 6 bases and J by 5 bases, with 14 bases left in between. Looked up from germline, CDR1 is SQVTM and CDR2 is ANQGSEA. This CDR3 spans 13 amino acids. In DNA, the CDR3 is TGCAGCGTCGCGGGAGGATTAGATCAGCCCCAGCATTTT. It specifies CSVAGGLDQPQHF.

This rearrangement joins TRBV28 to TRBJ1-2; 9 positions match TRBD1. There are 19 residues in the CDR3. Per the germline V gene, CDR1 is MDHEN and CDR2 is SYDVKM. V shed 2 bases, J shed 7 bases, and the junction held 20 bases outside the gene matches. The CDR3 coding sequence is TGTGCCAGCAGTTTACTCCTTACAATGGACAGGGGTCCTCTAGGTGGCTACACCTTC. Its translation: CASSLLLTMDRGPLGGYTF.

This clone appeared a single time. V gene TRBV7-8 combines with J gene TRBJ1-1, with D possibly being TRBD1 (6 bases). Germline CDR1 SGHVS, CDR2 FQNEAQ. The V gene lost 7 bases and the J gene lost 2 bases, with 11 bases spanning the gap. The CDR3 contains 13 residues. The CDR3 reads CASTPRGNTEAFF. In DNA form, the CDR3 reads TGTGCCAGCACCCCCAGGGGCAACACTGAAGCTTTCTTT.

The chain recombines TRBV11-3 with TRBJ1-5; D is undetermined. Trimming stripped 4 bases from V and 1 base from J, with 14 bases between. Germline-derived CDR1 and CDR2 are SGHNT and YENEEA. The CDR3 sequence is 16 residues long. Here the CDR3 reads CASSSTKGGSNQPQHF. In DNA form, the CDR3 reads TGTGCCAGCAGCTCCACAAAGGGAGGAAGCAATCAGCCCCAGCATTTT.